The 23 T cell receptor beta chains below all came from one sample that was sequenced in a study of cytomegalovirus exposure and HLA in healthy donors. Primers included in the PCR were 60 Vbeta and 13 Jbeta primers. Sequencing was performed with immunoSEQ multiplex PCR; in TCRdb, only in-frame clones are kept and a portion is missing. The top ten hold around 2.6% of the sample, which has roughly 200,000 clones, 70% seen once. Specimen: PBMCs. The receptors here all came from a man aged 40-50 years in good health and CMV-seropositive.

This chain links TRBV6-5 with TRBJ1-1; 11 nucleotides align to TRBD1. The CDR3 covers 14 residues. Trimming cost V 4 bases and J 4 bases; bases outside gene matches: 2. Per the germline V gene, CDR1 is MNHEY and CDR2 is SVGAGI. The CDR3 nucleotides read TGTGCCAGCAGTTTCGGGACAGGGGGCACTGAAGCTTTCTTT. Translation: CASSFGTGGTEAFF.

CDR3 loop: CASSQTNNQPQHF. The CDR3, as DNA: TGTGCCAGCTCACAGACTAACAATCAGCCCCAGCATTTT. The chain uses TRBV18 and TRBJ1-5; D unclear. Trimming removed 4 bases at V and 3 bases at J, with 7 bases between. This CDR3 contains 13 residues. In germline, CDR1 is KGHSH, CDR2 LQKENI. The full variable domain, its missing parts supplied by reference TRBV18 and TRBJ1-5, is NAGVMQNPRHLVRRRGQEARLRCSPMKGHSHVYWYRQLPEEGLKFMVYLQKENIIDESGMPKERFSAEFPKEGPSILRIQQVVRGDSAAYFCASSQTNNQPQHFGDGTRLSIL.

The CDR3: CASSVEDRVDTIYF. For the CDR3, the DNA is TGTGCCAGCAGCGTAGAGGACAGGGTAGACACCATATATTTT. This chain joins TRBV9 and TRBJ1-3, with 8 bases identical to TRBD1. Germline V gene data show CDR1 as SGDLS and CDR2 as YYNGEE. The CDR3 contains 14 residues. Losses at the gene ends were 0 bases for V and 8 bases for J; bases not matched to a gene: 4.

The V call is TRBV19, the J call TRBJ1-4; 9 bases fit TRBD1. This CDR3 region has 15 residues. Germline V gene lookup returns CDR1 LNHDA and CDR2 SQIVND (reference sequence). V gave up 5 bases and J gave up 2 bases; unmatched junction bases: 3. For the CDR3, the DNA is TGTGCCAGTAGTTCACAGGGGGCGACTAATGAAAAACTGTTTTTT. Its protein product is CASSSQGATNEKLFF.

V and J are TRBV19 and TRBJ1-2, with D possibly TRBD1 on 6 matching bases. Per the germline V gene, CDR1 is LNHDA and CDR2 is SQIVND (reference sequence). Trimming took off 5 bases at V and 0 bases at J, with 10 bases between the two ends. The CDR3 totals 14 residues. The CDR3 DNA follows: TGTGCCAGTAGTCAGGGGAACGCTAACTATGGCTACACCTTC. Protein sequence: CASSQGNANYGYTF.

The J gene is TRBJ1-3, the V gene TRBV11-2; 8 bases match TRBD1. Germline V lookup: CDR1 SGHAT, CDR2 FQNNGV. This CDR3 comprises 16 residues. V gave up 5 bases and J gave up 9 bases; unmatched junction bases: 15. The CDR3: CASSPKVDRVVPTIYF. CDR3 in DNA: TGTGCCAGCAGCCCTAAGGTGGACAGGGTAGTTCCCACCATATATTTT.

The chain links TRBV2 to TRBJ2-7; TRBD1 matches 12 bases. Germline V gene data show CDR1 as SNHLY and CDR2 as FYNNEI. J was trimmed by 3 bases and V by 11 bases; bases with no gene match: 8. The CDR3 covers 14 residues. Here the CDR3 DNA reads TGTGCCTCCTCCGGGACAGGGGGCTTCTACGAGCAGTACTTC. Encoded protein: CASSGTGGFYEQYF.

The V gene is TRBV5-1, the J gene TRBJ2-3; D gene uncertain. The germline V and J ends were trimmed by 0 bases and 2 bases, with 13 bases remaining between them. This CDR3 region has 16 residues. Germline V gives CDR1 SGHRS, CDR2 YFSETQ. The CDR3 region is CASSLAPVSPTDTQYF. DNA for the CDR3: TGCGCCAGCAGCTTGGCCCCTGTTAGCCCCACAGATACGCAGTATTTT. The complete variable domain, with remaining parts taken from reference TRBV5-1 and TRBJ2-3, reads KAGVTQTPRYLIKTRGQQVTLSCSPISGHRSVSWYQQTPGQGLQFLFEYFSETQRNKGNFPGRFSGRQFSNSRSEMNVSTLELGDSALYLCASSLAPVSPTDTQYFGPGTRLTVL.

The chain uses TRBV11-2 and TRBJ1-6; 7 nucleotides align to TRBD1. V lost 5 bases to trimming and J lost 5 bases; unmatched junction nucleotides: 9. This CDR3 is built from 16 residues. Germline V gene data show CDR1 as SGHAT and CDR2 as FQNNGV. Here the CDR3 reads CASSRGRIQNNSPLHF. The DNA for the CDR3 is TGTGCCAGCAGCAGGGGGCGCATTCAGAATAATTCACCCCTCCACTTT.

The gene calls are TRBV19 and TRBJ2-7; 10 nucleotides align to TRBD1. Trimming took 1 base from V and 7 from J; bases not matched to a gene: 10. Germline CDR1 and CDR2: LNHDA and SQIVND (reference sequence). This CDR3 region has 16 residues. Here the CDR3 reads CASSIGETGGWIEQYF. The CDR3 DNA is TGTGCCAGTAGTATAGGAGAGACAGGGGGCTGGATTGAGCAGTACTTC. The full variable domain, rest sourced from reference TRBV19 and TRBJ2-7, is DGGITQSPKYLFRKEGQNVTLSCEQNLNHDAMYWYRQDPGQGLRLIYYSQIVNDFQKGDIAEGYSVSREKKESFPLTVTSAQKNPTAFYLCASSIGETGGWIEQYFGPGTRLTVT.

This clone was detected a few times. The chain couples TRBV4-1 to TRBJ1-2; possibly TRBD1 for D (6 bases). V gave up 4 bases and J gave up 5 bases, with 14 bases separating them. Germline V lookup: CDR1 MGHRA, CDR2 YSYEKL. CDR3 length equals 14 residues. CDR3 coding DNA: TGCGCCAGCAGCCGAAACAGGGAGGGGTATGGCTACACCTTC. Translating it yields CASSRNREGYGYTF.

CDR3 sequence (DNA): TGTGCCAGTAGTCAGGGGGTCACAGGCTACACCTTC. As protein: CASSQGVTGYTF. The chain couples TRBV19 to TRBJ1-2, with 7 bases that match TRBD1. V lost 5 bases and J lost 8; bases outside the gene matches: 5. The CDR3 extends over 12 amino acids. Germline CDR1 LNHDA, CDR2 SQIVND (reference sequence).

Only a few counts were recorded for this clone. The chain employs TRBV27 and TRBJ1-1, with D maybe TRBD1 (5 bases). CDR1 and CDR2 (germline): MNHEY, SMNVEV (reference sequence). The ends were cut back, 6 bases at V and 1 base at J, with 12 bases in the middle. CDR3 length: 14 residues. CDR3 DNA sequence: TGTGCCAGCAGCCCCGGCAGGGAGAACACTGAAGCTTTCTTT. It specifies CASSPGRENTEAFF.

The chain couples TRBV5-1 to TRBJ1-4; the match to TRBD1 covers 8 bases. CDR3 size: 16 residues. Germline trimming cut 2 bases from V and 5 bases from J; bases unmatched to any gene: 8. Germline-derived CDR1 and CDR2 are SGHRS and YFSETQ. The CDR3, as DNA: TGCGCCAGCAGCTTACCGACAGGGGTGCCAAATGAAAAACTGTTTTTT. Its translation: CASSLPTGVPNEKLFF.

The chain uses TRBV6-8 and TRBJ1-6; D gene uncertain. Germline V gene lookup returns CDR1 MNHGY and CDR2 SAAAGT. The CDR3 extends over 15 amino acids. Trimming took off 8 bases at V and 0 bases at J, with 11 bases between the two ends. The CDR3 bases are TGTGCCAGCTCGAGGAAACACTCCTATAATTCACCCCTCCACTTT. Its protein is CASSRKHSYNSPLHF.

This clone occurred once. The rearrangement links TRBV7-9 to TRBJ2-1; a possible D gene is TRBD2 (6 bases). The V gene lost 5 bases and the J gene lost 4 bases, with 15 bases spanning the gap. Germline assignment: CDR1 SEHNR and CDR2 FQNEAQ (reference sequence). This CDR3 contains 15 residues. DNA of the CDR3: TGTGCCAGCAGCGCGACCGGGGGAAAATACAATGAGCAGTTCTTC. Amino acid sequence: CASSATGGKYNEQFF.

The chain employs TRBV6-5 and TRBJ2-7; 11 bases fit TRBD2. The CDR3 is 15 residues long. Germline V CDR1 and CDR2: MNHEY, SVGAGI. V lost 6 bases to trimming and J lost 3 bases; unmatched junction nucleotides: 7. This chain's CDR3 is CASSVLAGGVYEQYF. The CDR3 bases are TGTGCCAGCAGCGTCCTAGCGGGGGGCGTCTACGAGCAGTACTTC.

The chain carries TRBV6-6 and TRBJ2-5; a possible D gene is TRBD1 (5 bases). The CDR3 length is 14 residues. Between the trimmed V and J ends, which lost 6 bases and 4 bases, there was a span of 15 bases. CDR1 MNHNY and CDR2 SVGAGI come from the germline V gene (reference sequence). The CDR3 coding sequence is TGTGCCAGCAGCCGACAGAGATCACCAGAGACCCAGTACTTC. Residues: CASSRQRSPETQYF.

This rearrangement joins TRBV28 to TRBJ1-3; D not resolved. Germline CDR1 MDHEN, CDR2 SYDVKM. V was trimmed by 3 bases and J by 1 base, leaving 10 bases between them. This CDR3 comprises 15 residues. CDR3 sequence reads: CASSLRPSSGNTIYF. The CDR3, as DNA: TGTGCCAGCAGTTTGCGGCCGAGTTCTGGAAACACCATATATTTT.

V gene TRBV9 combines with J gene TRBJ2-5, with 16 nucleotides matching TRBD2. The V segment lost 4 bases and the J segment 0 bases; nucleotides outside the gene matches: 3. The CDR3 has 17 amino acids. Germline V gives CDR1 SGDLS, CDR2 YYNGEE. The CDR3: CASSPGLAGGYQETQYF. CDR3 nucleotide sequence: TGTGCCAGCAGCCCGGGACTAGCGGGGGGGTACCAAGAGACCCAGTACTTC.

This clone was observed a single time. The chain links TRBV7-6 to TRBJ2-7, with 8 positions matching TRBD2. The CDR3 has 15 residues. In germline, CDR1 is SGHVS, CDR2 FNYEAQ. V shed 5 bases and J 3 bases; nucleotides not matched to a gene: 9. CDR3 coding DNA: TGTGCCAGCAGCCCCGGACGGGGGGGCCTCTACGAGCAGTACTTC. Translated: CASSPGRGGLYEQYF.

The chain employs TRBV6-5 and TRBJ1-4; D might be TRBD1 (5 bases). CDR1 and CDR2 (germline): MNHEY, SVGAGI. The CDR3 is 15 residues long. Trimming removed 5 bases from V and 7 bases from J, with 17 bases in between. This CDR3 is CASSARGSVGEKLFF. The CDR3 nucleotides read TGTGCCAGCAGTGCCCGGGGGTCCGTGGGTGAAAAACTGTTTTTT.

This rearrangement joins TRBV6-5 to TRBJ1-2; D possibly corresponds to TRBD1 (6 bases). The CDR3 is 14 residues long. V gave up 6 bases and J gave up 5 bases, with 16 bases separating them. The germline V gene has CDR1 MNHEY and CDR2 SVGAGI. The CDR3 coding sequence is TGTGCCAGCAGCCCGGACAGAAACTTATATGGCTACACCTTC. Translated: CASSPDRNLYGYTF.